A single sample is the source of the 20 T cell receptor beta chains below, sequenced in a study of blood T cell repertoires in COVID-19. TCRdb's table, derived via immunoSEQ multiplex PCR, lists solely in-frame clones and lacks some. In the table there are around 130,000 clones, 75% to 90% of which are singletons. Material: peripheral blood. The origin of the receptors is an older man with acute or convalescent COVID-19.

This clone was observed a handful of times. The chain combines TRBV5-1 with TRBJ2-2, with D possibly TRBD1 on 5 matching bases. Germline values: CDR1 SGHRS, CDR2 YFSETQ. Trimming took off 4 bases at V and 1 base at J, with 11 bases between the two ends. The CDR3 contains 15 residues. The CDR3 sequence is CASSLAGRNTGELFF. The CDR3 nucleotides read TGCGCCAGCAGCCTGGCAGGGCGGAACACCGGGGAGCTGTTTTTT. Full variable domain (missing parts from reference TRBV5-1 and TRBJ2-2): KAGVTQTPRYLIKTRGQQVTLSCSPISGHRSVSWYQQTPGQGLQFLFEYFSETQRNKGNFPGRFSGRQFSNSRSEMNVSTLELGDSALYLCASSLAGRNTGELFFGEGSRLTVL.

Comments on this clone: Other DNA sequences within the sample encode an identical CDR3. This rearrangement joins TRBV5-1 to TRBJ1-1, with TRBD1 as a possible D gene (5 bases). CDR1 SGHRS and CDR2 YFSETQ come from the germline V gene. Trimming removed 0 bases at V and 2 bases at J, with 8 bases between. The CDR3 runs 14 residues. CDR3: CASSLAGGNTEAFF. Written as DNA, the CDR3 is TGCGCCAGCAGCTTGGCGGGGGGTAACACTGAAGCTTTCTTT.

This clone occurred once. The chain employs TRBV30 and TRBJ1-2; D not certain. CDR3 length: 14 amino acids. Germline assignment: CDR1 GTSNPN and CDR2 SVGIG (reference sequence). Trimming cost V 0 bases and J 2 bases, with 10 bases left between them. The chain's CDR3 is CAWSVLGGNYGYTF. The CDR3 DNA sequence: TGTGCCTGGAGTGTACTCGGCGGCAACTATGGCTACACCTTC.

The chain employs TRBV6-4 and TRBJ2-2; TRBD2 is a possible D gene (5 bases). Trimming shortened V by 4 bases and J by 1 base, and 7 bases separated the two germline ends. The CDR3 has 14 residues. Germline V gene data show CDR1 as MRHNA and CDR2 as SNTAGT. In DNA, the CDR3 is TGTGCCAGCAGTGGGGAGAGGAACACCGGGGAGCTGTTTTTT. Protein: CASSGERNTGELFF.

This clone has a handful of counts. The V and J genes are TRBV19 and TRBJ1-3, with TRBD1 matching over 8 bases. The V segment lost 6 bases and the J segment 4 bases; nucleotides outside the gene matches: 8. CDR3 length: 15 amino acids. Germline V gives CDR1 LNHDA, CDR2 SQIVND (reference sequence). The CDR3 protein is CASRARTGTGNTIYF. The DNA for the CDR3 is TGTGCCAGTAGGGCCCGGACAGGGACGGGAAACACCATATATTTT.

The chain joins TRBV6-2 or TRBV6-3 to TRBJ2-1; the D is unclear. The CDR3 has 12 residues. Trimming left V 0 bases short and J 9 bases short, with 6 bases between. The germline V gene encodes CDR1 MNHEY and CDR2 SVGEGT. CDR3 in DNA: TGTGCCAGCAGTTACTCGAGCTTTGAGCAGTTCTTC. Protein sequence: CASSYSSFEQFF.

V usage is TRBV2 and J usage is TRBJ1-1, with 7 bases matching TRBD1. CDR1 SNHLY and CDR2 FYNNEI come from the germline V gene. With 7 bases clipped from V and 3 bases from J, the junction kept 11 bases outside the gene matches. The CDR3 is made up of 15 amino acids. The CDR3 loop is CASTLIRGTDTEAFF. DNA for the CDR3: TGTGCCAGCACCCTGATCCGAGGGACAGACACTGAAGCTTTCTTT.

As DNA, the CDR3 is TGTGCCACCACGAGGGCCCCGAATTACGAGCAGTACTTC. It codes for CATTRAPNYEQYF. The J gene is TRBJ2-7, the V gene TRBV6-5, with D tentatively TRBD2 (5 bases). The germline gives CDR1 MNHEY, CDR2 SVGAGI. CDR3 length: 13 amino acids. Trimming removed 10 bases from V and 4 bases from J, with 17 bases in between.

DNA for the CDR3: TGCGCCAGCAGTGAGCCGGGACTAGCGGGGGGTCACACCGGGGAGCTGTTTTTT. It codes for CASSEPGLAGGHTGELFF. The rearrangement joins TRBV10-1 to TRBJ2-2, with 15 bases identical to TRBD2. The germline gives CDR1 WNHNN, CDR2 SYGVQD (reference sequence). This CDR3 is 18 amino acids long. Losses at the gene ends were 2 bases for V and 3 bases for J; bases not matched to a gene: 4.

The chain is built from TRBV19 and TRBJ1-4, with 8 positions matching TRBD1. With 3 bases clipped from V and 7 bases from J, the junction kept 4 bases outside the gene matches. From germline, CDR1 is LNHDA and CDR2 SQIVND (reference sequence). This CDR3 has 14 residues. Here the CDR3 DNA reads TGTGCCAGTAGTATCACAGGGGGAATTGAAAAACTGTTTTTT. Encoded protein: CASSITGGIEKLFF.

The rearrangement joins TRBV19 to TRBJ2-7; a possible D gene is TRBD2 (6 bases). CDR3 size: 15 residues. Trimming stripped 2 bases from V and 3 bases from J, with 14 bases between. The germline V gene has CDR1 LNHDA and CDR2 SQIVND (reference sequence). DNA for the CDR3: TGTGCCAGTAGTATATCGGGACTGGGCGTCTACGAGCAGTACTTC. This gives the protein CASSISGLGVYEQYF.

The gene calls are TRBV7-8 and TRBJ2-3, with 11 positions matching TRBD2. The CDR3 extends over 18 amino acids. V shed 3 bases and J 2 bases; nucleotides not matched to a gene: 10. Germline CDR1 SGHVS, CDR2 FQNEAQ. The chain's CDR3 is CASSLRPTSGVDTDTQYF. CDR3 sequence (DNA): TGTGCCAGCAGCTTGAGGCCGACTAGCGGGGTAGACACAGATACGCAGTATTTT. Full variable domain (outside the CDR3, taken from reference TRBV7-8 and TRBJ2-3): GAGVSQSPRYKVAKRGQDVALRCDPISGHVSLFWYQQALGQGPEFLTYFQNEAQLDKSGLPSDRFFAERPEGSVSTLKIQRTQQEDSAVYLCASSLRPTSGVDTDTQYFGPGTRLTVL.

V is TRBV19 and J is TRBJ1-2; D call uncertain. The ends were cut back, 7 bases at V and 2 bases at J, with 17 bases in the middle. This CDR3 region has 15 residues. Germline CDR1 LNHDA, CDR2 SQIVND (reference sequence). The CDR3 region has the DNA TGTGCCAGTACCGACCCACGTCAGGCAAACTATGGCTACACCTTC. Residues: CASTDPRQANYGYTF.

The V call is TRBV4-1, the J call TRBJ2-7, with D unresolved. Germline V gives CDR1 MGHRA, CDR2 YSYEKL. The CDR3 consists of 13 residues. V shed 3 bases and J shed 4 bases, with 10 bases lying between them. This chain's CDR3 is CASSQEPLYEQYF. CDR3 coding DNA: TGCGCCAGCAGCCAGGAGCCCCTATACGAGCAGTACTTC.

The V and J genes are TRBV28 and TRBJ1-3; no firm D call. With 4 bases removed from V and 0 bases from J, the gap between germline ends came to 10 bases. Per germline, CDR1 MDHEN and CDR2 SYDVKM. This CDR3 comprises 15 residues. The CDR3 here is CASSSSSSSGNTIYF. The CDR3 DNA reads TGTGCCAGCAGTTCGTCCTCGAGCTCTGGAAACACCATATATTTT.

The chain couples TRBV19 to TRBJ2-2, with 9 bases identical to TRBD2. The V and J ends lost 10 bases and 7 bases, in that order; junction bases with no gene match: 13. Per germline, CDR1 LNHDA and CDR2 SQIVND (reference sequence). The CDR3 length is 15 residues. CDR3 residues: CATRLAVNTGGELFF. The CDR3 nucleotides read TGTGCCACCCGACTAGCGGTCAATACGGGCGGGGAGCTGTTTTTT.

The V and J genes are TRBV5-1 and TRBJ2-3, with TRBD2 matching over 8 bases. Germline V gene sequence: CDR1 SGHRS, CDR2 YFSETQ. The CDR3 loop spans 15 amino acids. Trimming removed 6 bases from V and 5 bases from J; junction bases left unmatched: 11. CDR3 region: CASIPNSGEVDTQYF. The CDR3 nucleotides read TGCGCCAGCATACCGAATAGCGGGGAGGTAGATACGCAGTATTTT.

There are many counts of this clone. The chain employs TRBV25-1 and TRBJ2-7; 7 bases are a match to TRBD1. The V and J ends lost 8 bases and 4 bases, in that order; junction bases with no gene match: 11. The CDR3 runs 14 residues. Looked up from germline, CDR1 is MGHDK and CDR2 is SYGVNS. Written as DNA, the CDR3 is TGTGCCAGCGAGACCGACAGGGCTCAGTACGAGCAGTACTTC. Protein product: CASETDRAQYEQYF.

CDR3 protein: CASNYGGQGTGYTF. CDR3 DNA: TGTGCCAGCAACTACGGAGGACAGGGAACCGGCTACACCTTC. V is TRBV5-6 and J is TRBJ1-2; 8 nucleotides align to TRBD1. Per germline, CDR1 SGHDT and CDR2 YYEEEE. The V and J ends lost 6 bases and 8 bases, in that order; junction bases with no gene match: 12. The CDR3 runs to 14 residues.

The CDR3 region is CASSIALGAGNTIYF. Written as DNA, the CDR3 is TGTGCCAGTAGTATAGCCCTGGGAGCTGGAAACACCATATATTTT. V and J are TRBV19 and TRBJ1-3, with unresolved D. V lost 1 base to trimming and J lost 2 bases, with 9 bases between them. CDR1 and CDR2 from the germline V gene are LNHDA and SQIVND (reference sequence). The CDR3 consists of 15 residues.